The entry that follows covers one T cell receptor beta chain sequence. Its antigen is still unknown. The sample comes from a study of cytomegalovirus exposure and HLA in healthy donors. Donors had nominal health at sampling but likely had unrecorded immune exposures. PCR involved 60 Vbeta and 13 Jbeta primers. Sequencing used immunoSEQ multiplex PCR; TCRdb keeps in-frame clones, though not all of them. Of some 150,000 clones in the sample, around 80% are singletons; the top ten hold 1.4% to 1.5%. General study points: Researchers reported in a later analysis that common viral pathogens appeared linked to several top clusters. Presence/absence analyses assumed roughly uniform sequencing depth across donors, which may not hold.

The CDR3 covers 12 residues. After removal of 9 bases from V and 1 base from J, the junction contained 3 bases not matched to a gene. Germline V gene lookup returns CDR1 LNHNV and CDR2 YYDKDF (reference sequence). The chain employs TRBV15 and TRBJ2-7, with 7 bases matching TRBD2. Specimen: PBMCs. This receptor was taken from a male donor in good health and CMV-seronegative. CDR3 amino acids: CATGEGSYEQYF. The CDR3 DNA follows: TGTGCCACAGGGGAGGGATCCTACGAGCAGTACTTC.